This entry lists 2 T cell receptor beta chains sequenced from one sample in a study of blood T cell repertoires in COVID-19. Some clones are missing from TCRdb's copy, which holds only in-frame ones; the method was immunoSEQ multiplex PCR. The data hold 150,000 to 200,000 clones, with under 90% observed a single time. The specimen sequenced was PBMCs or T cells enriched from blood (not recorded which). Receptors were obtained from a man aged 60 to 75 who had recovered from COVID-19.

The V and J genes are TRBV11-3 and TRBJ2-3; no firm D call. Germline CDR1 is SGHNT and CDR2 is YENEEA. Trimming shortened V by 5 bases and J by 4 bases, and 25 bases separated the two germline ends. There are 18 residues in the CDR3. The CDR3 nucleotides read TGTGCCAGCAGCGGATTGGAGACCCCGTTGGTGTTGGCAGATACGCAGTATTTT. The encoded protein is CASSGLETPLVLADTQYF.

The chain couples TRBV13 to TRBJ2-1, with 10 positions matching TRBD2. This CDR3 comprises 14 residues. The ends lost 3 bases at V and 15 bases at J; junction bases unmatched: 11. The germline V gene encodes CDR1 PRHDT and CDR2 FYEKMQ (reference sequence). In nucleotides, the CDR3 is TGTGCCAGCAGCTTGGGACTAGCGAGCCGCCTTTTGTTCTTC. This encodes CASSLGLASRLLFF. Combining the CDR3 with reference TRBV13 and TRBJ2-1 gives the whole variable domain AAGVIQSPRHLIKEKRETATLKCYPIPRHDTVYWYQQGPGQDPQFLISFYEKMQSDKGSIPDRFSAQQFSDYHSELNMSSLELGDSALYFCASSLGLASRLLFFGPGTRLTVL.